These 8 T cell receptor beta chains share one sample of origin, sequenced in a study of T cells in Graves' hyperthyroidism and ophthalmopathy (dated by TCRdb to the late 2010s). Library creation used multiplex PCR. Sequencing relied on an Illumina HiSeq 2000. The TCR beta CDR3 regions were amplified from the RNA transcripts. The first round of RT-PCR for the TCR CDR3 was performed with the HTBI primer set and the Qiagen OneStep RT-PCR kit. Using fastp at Q25 and MiXCR, TCRdb reprocessed the public reads and kept productive beta chains. Rows with a matching CDR3 protein are joined into one entry that keeps the most common DNA and genes. This sample has some 400,000 distinct CDR3 sequences in its table, and less than 15% of those were observed once. The top ten constitute around 20% of the sample. The sample taken for sequencing was blood. All receptors come from a man aged 25 to 40 with Graves' hyperthyroidism that later progressed to Graves' ophthalmopathy.

This clonotype has ten or more counts. The J gene is TRBJ1-1, the V gene TRBV12-3 or TRBV12-4, with 7 nucleotides matching TRBD1. The CDR3 consists of 15 residues. The trim removed 6 bases at V and 0 bases at J, leaving 7 bases unmatched. The CDR3 loop reads CASSPGQILNTEAFF. In DNA form, the CDR3 reads TGTGCCAGCAGCCCGGGACAGATCCTGAACACTGAAGCTTTCTTT.

This clonotype was seen many times. V usage is TRBV20-1 and J usage is TRBJ2-7, with TRBD1 identical over 9 bases. From germline, CDR1 is DFQATT and CDR2 SNEGSKA (reference sequence). The junction had 6 bases not matched to a gene; V was cut back by 0 bases and J by 6 bases. CDR3 length: 14 amino acids. The CDR3 DNA follows: TGCAGTGCTAGAGATCCAGGGACAGGGTCCGAGCAGTACTTC. It specifies CSARDPGTGSEQYF.

This clonotype was observed at least ten times. The CDR3 loop reads CASSYSGGDLNTEAFF. CDR3 bases: TGTGCCAGCAGTTACTCGGGGGGGGACTTAAACACTGAAGCTTTCTTT. The V call is TRBV6-5, the J call TRBJ1-1; D perhaps matches TRBD1 (5 bases). V lost 0 bases to trimming and J lost 2 bases, with 13 bases between them. The germline gives CDR1 MNHEY, CDR2 SVGAGI. This CDR3 is built from 16 residues.

The rearrangement joins TRBV29-1 to TRBJ1-4; TRBD1 is a possible D gene (5 bases). The ends were cut back, 0 bases at V and 10 bases at J, with 12 bases in the middle. The CDR3 runs 13 residues. The germline V gene encodes CDR1 SQVTM and CDR2 ANQGSEA. The CDR3 is CSVEDRDLGKLFF. The CDR3, as DNA: TGCAGCGTTGAAGATCGGGACCTTGGAAAACTGTTTTTT. Complete variable domain (other parts from reference TRBV29-1 and TRBJ1-4): SAVISQKPSRDICQRGTSLTIQCQVDSQVTMMFWYRQQPGQSLTLIATANQGSEATYESGFVIDKFPISRPNLTFSTLTVSNMSPEDSSIYLCSVEDRDLGKLFFGSGTQLSVL.

The chain uses TRBV12-5 and TRBJ2-6; 9 bases are shared with TRBD1. J gave up 4 bases and V 2 bases, and 15 bases lay outside the gene matches. The length of the CDR3 is 20 residues. CDR1 and CDR2 from the germline V gene are LGHNT and FRNRAP. The CDR3 loop is CASGLIVAGQGVSGANVLTF. Written as DNA, the CDR3 is TGTGCTAGTGGTTTGATTGTTGCGGGACAGGGTGTTTCCGGGGCCAACGTCCTGACTTTC.

Of note for this clonotype: Since a much larger clone is just one base distant, this may be a read error. The chain employs TRBV30 and TRBJ1-2; 8 nucleotides agree with TRBD1. Germline CDR1 is GTSNPN and CDR2 is SVGIG (reference sequence). The CDR3 consists of 12 residues. V gave up 3 bases and J gave up 6 bases; unmatched junction bases: 3. The CDR3 DNA reads TGTGCCTGGAGGACAGGGGTTCATGGCTACACCTTC. Encoded protein: CAWRTGVHGYTF.

Note on this clonotype: A clone one base away is much larger, so this may be a read error. The chain links TRBV13 to TRBJ2-5; possibly TRBD1 for D (5 bases). Germline V gene data show CDR1 as PRHDT and CDR2 as FYEKMQ (reference sequence). The CDR3 runs to 13 residues. In DNA form, the CDR3 reads TGTGCCAGCAGCTCCGGACACGGTGAGACCCAGTGCTTC. Encoded protein: CASSSGHGETQCF.

This clonotype was seen repeatedly, ten times or more. The chain is built from TRBV2 and TRBJ1-5; the D gene is possibly TRBD1 (5 bases). Trimming took off 6 bases at V and 0 bases at J, with 6 bases between the two ends. Germline CDR1 and CDR2: SNHLY and FYNNEI. The length of the CDR3 is 13 residues. CDR3 amino acids: CASRGDSNQPQHF. Written as DNA, the CDR3 is TGTGCCAGCAGGGGGGATAGCAATCAGCCCCAGCATTTT. The full variable domain, with the rest looked up from reference TRBV2 and TRBJ1-5, is EPEVTQTPSHQVTQMGQEVILRCVPISNHLYFYWYRQILGQKVEFLVSFYNNEISEKSEIFDDQFSVERPDGSNFTLKIRSTKLEDSAMYFCASRGDSNQPQHFGDGTRLSIL.